This T cell receptor (beta chain) was observed in a study of breast tumors, draining lymph nodes, adjacent tissues. Samples came from axillary lymph nodes draining the breast cancer. This CDR3 is built from 16 residues. Germline CDR1 reads SQVTM; CDR2 reads ANQGSEA. Germline trimming cut 2 bases from V and 1 base from J; bases unmatched to any gene: 6. TCRdb re-called the multiplex PCR reads with MiXCR, one entry per CDR3 protein. The sample comprises around 110,000 distinct CDR3 sequences, less than 40% of which are singletons, and approximately 5.2% rests with the top ten. Study outcomes and limitations: Findings are consistent with lymph node origin and intratumoral expansion of most tumor T cells.

This clonotype turned up a few times. The antigen is undetermined. The TCR sequence derives from a female donor with breast cancer. Some clones in this sample may be carry-over from other donors' samples. Sequenced: axillary lymph node tissue. The chain joins TRBV29-1 to TRBJ1-1; 11 bases align to TRBD1. CDR3 sequence reads: CSVETDGTGGNTEAFF. The CDR3 DNA sequence: TGCAGCGTTGAAACCGACGGGACAGGGGGGAACACTGAAGCTTTCTTT. Variable domain in full (rest from reference TRBV29-1 and TRBJ1-1): SAVISQKPSRDICQRGTSLTIQCQVDSQVTMMFWYRQQPGQSLTLIATANQGSEATYESGFVIDKFPISRPNLTFSTLTVSNMSPEDSSIYLCSVETDGTGGNTEAFFGQGTRLTVV.